Detailed here is one T cell receptor (beta chain). This sample was taken from a study of blood T cell repertoires in COVID-19. Study at large: Samples of COVID-19 (acute and convalescent) were obtained from the United States, Italy and Spain.

Per the original data handling: The authors estimated nucleated cell counts from reference gene primer amplification. Sequencing was performed with immunoSEQ multiplex PCR; in TCRdb, only in-frame clones are kept and a portion is missing. D and trimming come from the DNA, and the V and J calls and clone size come from that table. Among 300,000 or so clones listed, 88% were seen once. CDR1 and CDR2 from the germline V gene are SGHAT and FQNNGV. This CDR3 is built from 15 residues. Trimming stripped 2 bases from V and 6 bases from J, with 13 bases between. The sequence derives from a woman in her 30s who had recovered from COVID-19. V and J are TRBV11-2 and TRBJ2-2; D perhaps matches TRBD2 (7 bases). The sequencing sample was made of peripheral blood. CDR3 bases: TGTGCCAGCAGCTTATTGGGGGGGCGGGCCGGGGAGCTGTTTTTT. Amino acids: CASSLLGGRAGELFF.